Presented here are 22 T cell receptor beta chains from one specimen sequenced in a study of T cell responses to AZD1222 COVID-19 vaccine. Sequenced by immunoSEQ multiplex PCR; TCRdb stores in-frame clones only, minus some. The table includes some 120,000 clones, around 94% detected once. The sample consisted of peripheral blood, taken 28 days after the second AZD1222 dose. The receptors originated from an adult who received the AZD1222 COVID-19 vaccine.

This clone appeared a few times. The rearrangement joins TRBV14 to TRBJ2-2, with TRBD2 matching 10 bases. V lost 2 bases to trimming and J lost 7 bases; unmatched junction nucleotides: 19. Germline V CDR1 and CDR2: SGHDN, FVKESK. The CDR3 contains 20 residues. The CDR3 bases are TGTGCCAGCAGCCAAATACCTCCTCGAGAGGGACTAGCGCTTAACGGGGAGCTGTTTTTT. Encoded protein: CASSQIPPREGLALNGELFF.

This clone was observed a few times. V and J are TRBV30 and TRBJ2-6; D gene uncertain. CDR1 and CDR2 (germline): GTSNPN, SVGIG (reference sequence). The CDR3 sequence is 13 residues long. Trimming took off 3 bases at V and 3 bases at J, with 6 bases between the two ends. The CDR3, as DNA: TGTGCCTGGAGCCAGTATGGGGCCAACGTCCTGACTTTC. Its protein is CAWSQYGANVLTF.

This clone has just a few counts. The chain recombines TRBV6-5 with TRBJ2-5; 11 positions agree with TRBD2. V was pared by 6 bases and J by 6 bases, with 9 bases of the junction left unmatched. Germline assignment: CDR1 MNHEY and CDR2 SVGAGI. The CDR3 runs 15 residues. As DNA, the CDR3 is TGTGCCAGCAGGCACATAGCGGGAGGGCCGCAGACCCAGTACTTC. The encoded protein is CASRHIAGGPQTQYF.

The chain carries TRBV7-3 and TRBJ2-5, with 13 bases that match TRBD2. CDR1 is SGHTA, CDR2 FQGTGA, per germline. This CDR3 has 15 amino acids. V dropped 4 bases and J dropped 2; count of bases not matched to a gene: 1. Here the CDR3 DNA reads TGTGCCAGCAGCTCGGGACTAGCGGGACAAGAGACCCAGTACTTC. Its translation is CASSSGLAGQETQYF.

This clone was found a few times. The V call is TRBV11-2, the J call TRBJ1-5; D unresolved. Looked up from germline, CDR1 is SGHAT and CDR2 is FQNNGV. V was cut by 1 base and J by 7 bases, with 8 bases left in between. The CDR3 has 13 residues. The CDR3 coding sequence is TGTGCCAGCAGCTTAGGGGTTCACCAGCCCCAGCATTTT. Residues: CASSLGVHQPQHF.

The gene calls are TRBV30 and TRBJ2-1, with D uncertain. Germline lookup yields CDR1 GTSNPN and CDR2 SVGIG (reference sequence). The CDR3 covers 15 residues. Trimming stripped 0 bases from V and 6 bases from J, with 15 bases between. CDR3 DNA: TGTGCCTGGAGTGTAGGTGTTGGGCCCTTCAATGAGCAGTTCTTC. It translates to CAWSVGVGPFNEQFF.

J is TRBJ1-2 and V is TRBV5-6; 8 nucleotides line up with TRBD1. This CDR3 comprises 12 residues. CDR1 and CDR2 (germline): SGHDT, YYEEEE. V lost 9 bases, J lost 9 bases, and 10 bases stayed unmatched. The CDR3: CAITQGECSYTF. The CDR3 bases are TGTGCCATAACACAGGGGGAATGCAGCTACACCTTC. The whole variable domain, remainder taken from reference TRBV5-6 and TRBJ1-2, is DAGVTQSPTHLIKTRGQQVTLRCSPKSGHDTVSWYQQALGQGPQFIFQYYEEEERQRGNFPDRFSGHQFPNYSSELNVNALLLGDSALYLCAITQGECSYTFGSGTRLTVV.

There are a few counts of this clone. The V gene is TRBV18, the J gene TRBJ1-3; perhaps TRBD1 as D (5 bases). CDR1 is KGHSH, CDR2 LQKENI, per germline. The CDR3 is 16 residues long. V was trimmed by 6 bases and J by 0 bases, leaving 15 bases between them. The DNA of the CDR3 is TGTGCCAGCTCCCGAGACAGTGGGATCTCTGGAAACACCATATATTTT. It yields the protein CASSRDSGISGNTIYF.

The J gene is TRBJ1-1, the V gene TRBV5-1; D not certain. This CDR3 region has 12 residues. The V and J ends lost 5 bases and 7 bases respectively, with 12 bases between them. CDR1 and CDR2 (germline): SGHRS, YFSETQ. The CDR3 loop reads CASRELAGEAFF. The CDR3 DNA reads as TGCGCCAGCAGGGAGTTGGCGGGTGAAGCTTTCTTT.

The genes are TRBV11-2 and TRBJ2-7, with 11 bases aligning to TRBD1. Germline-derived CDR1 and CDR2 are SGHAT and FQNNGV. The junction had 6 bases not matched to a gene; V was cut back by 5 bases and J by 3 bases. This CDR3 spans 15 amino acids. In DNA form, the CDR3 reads TGTGCCAGCAGCCTAGGACAGGGGGCCAACTACGAGCAGTACTTC. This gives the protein CASSLGQGANYEQYF.

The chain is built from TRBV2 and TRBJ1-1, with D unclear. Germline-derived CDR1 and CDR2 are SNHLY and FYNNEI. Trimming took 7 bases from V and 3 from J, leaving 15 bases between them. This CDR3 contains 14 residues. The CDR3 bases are TGTGCCAGCACTTACGTGTCCTTGGACACTGAAGCTTTCTTT. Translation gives CASTYVSLDTEAFF.

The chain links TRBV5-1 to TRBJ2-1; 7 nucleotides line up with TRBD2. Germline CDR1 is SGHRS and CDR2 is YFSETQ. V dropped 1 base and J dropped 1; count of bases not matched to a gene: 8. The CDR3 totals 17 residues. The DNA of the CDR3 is TGCGCCAGCAGCTTGCATGGGGACTATTCATCCTACAATGAGCAGTTCTTC. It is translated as CASSLHGDYSSYNEQFF.

CDR3 bases: TGTGCCAGCAGTACCAGGGTCCTCAGCTCTGGGGCCAACGTCCTGACTTTC. It yields the protein CASSTRVLSSGANVLTF. The chain employs TRBV27 and TRBJ2-6, with D tentatively TRBD1 (5 bases). Germline loops: CDR1 MNHEY, CDR2 SMNVEV (reference sequence). Trimming pared 5 bases from V and 0 bases from J, leaving 14 bases between. This CDR3 comprises 17 residues.

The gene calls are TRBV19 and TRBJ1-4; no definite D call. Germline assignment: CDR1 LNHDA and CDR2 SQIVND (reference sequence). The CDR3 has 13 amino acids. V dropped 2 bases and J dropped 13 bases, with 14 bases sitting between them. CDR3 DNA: TGTGCCAGTAGTATAACGGTGACTGATCGACTGTTTTTT. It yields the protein CASSITVTDRLFF.

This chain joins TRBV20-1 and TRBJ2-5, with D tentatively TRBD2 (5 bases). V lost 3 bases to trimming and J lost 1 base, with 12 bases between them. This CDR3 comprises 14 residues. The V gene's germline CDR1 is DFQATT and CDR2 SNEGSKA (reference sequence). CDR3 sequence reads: CSASGLGGQETQYF. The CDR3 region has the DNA TGCAGTGCTAGTGGGTTAGGAGGCCAAGAGACCCAGTACTTC.

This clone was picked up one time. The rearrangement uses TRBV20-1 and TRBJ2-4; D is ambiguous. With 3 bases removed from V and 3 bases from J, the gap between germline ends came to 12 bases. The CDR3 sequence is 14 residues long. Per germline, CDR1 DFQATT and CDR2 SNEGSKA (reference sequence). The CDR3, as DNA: TGCAGTGCTAGTCTGGGGTTGGGCAAAAACATTCAGTACTTC. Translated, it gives CSASLGLGKNIQYF.

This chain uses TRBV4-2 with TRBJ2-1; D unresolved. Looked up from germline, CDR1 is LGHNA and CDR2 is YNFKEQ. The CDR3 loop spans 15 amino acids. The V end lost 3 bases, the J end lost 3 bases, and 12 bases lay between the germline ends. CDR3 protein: CASSQLSDLYNEQFF. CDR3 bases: TGTGCCAGCAGCCAGTTATCGGACCTCTACAATGAGCAGTTCTTC.

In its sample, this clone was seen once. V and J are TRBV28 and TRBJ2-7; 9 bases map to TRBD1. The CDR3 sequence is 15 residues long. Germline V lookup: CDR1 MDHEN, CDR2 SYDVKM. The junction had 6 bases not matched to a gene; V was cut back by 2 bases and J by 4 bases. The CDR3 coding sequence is TGTGCCAGCAGTTTACCAGGACAGGGGCTTTACGAGCAGTACTTC. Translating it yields CASSLPGQGLYEQYF.

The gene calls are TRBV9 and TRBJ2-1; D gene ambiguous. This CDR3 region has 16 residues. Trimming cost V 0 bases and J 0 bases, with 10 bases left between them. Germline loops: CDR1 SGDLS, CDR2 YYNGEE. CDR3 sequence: CASSVVRSSSYNEQFF. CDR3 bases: TGTGCCAGCAGCGTAGTGAGGAGCAGCTCCTACAATGAGCAGTTCTTC. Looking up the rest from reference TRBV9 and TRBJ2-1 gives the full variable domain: DSGVTQTPKHLITATGQRVTLRCSPRSGDLSVYWYQQSLDQGLQFLIQYYNGEERAKGNILERFSAQQFPDLHSELNLSSLELGDSALYFCASSVVRSSSYNEQFFGPGTRLTVL.

The CDR3 DNA is TGTGCCAGCAGCTCCGGGACCCATGGCTACACCTTC. Translating it yields CASSSGTHGYTF. The chain combines TRBV7-6 with TRBJ1-2; D may be TRBD1 (5 bases). The CDR3 has 12 residues. Germline V CDR1 and CDR2: SGHVS, FNYEAQ. Trimming took 4 bases from V and 6 from J, leaving 9 bases between them.

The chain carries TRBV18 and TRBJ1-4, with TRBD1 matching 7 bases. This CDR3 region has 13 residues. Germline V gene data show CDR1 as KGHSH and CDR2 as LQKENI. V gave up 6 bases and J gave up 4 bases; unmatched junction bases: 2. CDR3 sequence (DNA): TGTGCCAGCTCGGGACAGCATAATGAAAAACTGTTTTTT. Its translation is CASSGQHNEKLFF.

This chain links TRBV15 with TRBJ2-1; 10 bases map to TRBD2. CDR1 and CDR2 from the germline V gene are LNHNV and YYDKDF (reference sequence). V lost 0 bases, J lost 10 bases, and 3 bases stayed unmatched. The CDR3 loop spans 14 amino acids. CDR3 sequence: CATSRDPGLAEQFF. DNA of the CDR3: TGTGCCACCAGCAGAGATCCGGGACTAGCGGAGCAGTTCTTC.